These T cell receptor beta chains were read from a single sample in a study of blood T cell repertoires in COVID-19. Clones were read by immunoSEQ multiplex PCR, and TCRdb kept only the in-frame ones, dropping some. The repertoire holds about 160,000 clones, with 80% to 90% as singletons. The sample was peripheral blood. The origin of the receptors is a woman aged 50 to 60 with COVID-19, enrolled during active disease. The CDR3 runs from the conserved cysteine through the conserved F or W. A D gene is named only where the DNA matches it firmly. Only some rows state a clone size, as once, few, many or a class for expanded clones.

J,D,size,V,CDR3,DNA
TRBJ1-2,TRBD1,NA,TRBV27,CASSPQGDYGYTF,TGTGCCAGCAGTCCTCAGGGGGACTATGGCTACACCTTC
TRBJ1-4,NA,NA,TRBV7-9,CASSLALGLGNEKLFF,TGTGCCAGCAGCTTAGCGCTGGGGCTGGGTAATGAAAAACTGTTTTTT
TRBJ2-1,NA,NA,TRBV7-7,CASSSTPGGEQFF,TGTGCCAGCAGCTCCACCCCCGGGGGTGAGCAGTTCTTC
TRBJ1-4,NA,NA,TRBV5-1,CASSLEGGLLNEKLFF,TGCGCCAGCAGCTTGGAAGGCGGATTACTTAATGAAAAACTGTTTTTT
TRBJ2-7,NA,NA,TRBV11-3,CASSFNPGAYEQYF,TGTGCCAGCAGCTTCAACCCCGGTGCCTACGAGCAGTACTTC
TRBJ1-4,NA,NA,TRBV4-1,CASSQRTANEKLFF,TGCGCCAGCAGCCAAAGGACAGCGAATGAAAAACTGTTTTTT
TRBJ1-1,TRBD1,NA,TRBV4-3,CASSQFQGARTEAFF,TGCGCCAGCAGCCAATTCCAGGGGGCGCGCACTGAAGCTTTCTTT
TRBJ1-2,TRBD1,NA,TRBV6-2/TRBV6-3,CASSYSGTVGYTF,TGTGCTAGCAGTTACTCGGGGACAGTTGGCTACACCTTC
TRBJ1-2,NA,NA,TRBV15,CATSSEGLNGYTF,TGTGCCACCAGCAGTGAGGGTTTGAATGGCTACACCTTC
TRBJ2-1,NA,NA,TRBV9,CASSVSPRDEQFF,TGTGCCAGCAGCGTAAGCCCCCGTGATGAGCAGTTCTTC
TRBJ2-7,NA,NA,TRBV28,CASSLEGTPYEQYF,TGTGCCAGCAGTTTGGAGGGTACCCCCTACGAGCAGTACTTC
TRBJ2-3,TRBD2,NA,TRBV27,CASSPRTSGGTDTQYF,TGTGCCAGCAGTCCTCGGACTAGCGGGGGCACAGATACGCAGTATTTT
TRBJ2-3,NA,NA,TRBV12-3/TRBV12-4,CASNAGAGEQYF,TGTGCCAGCAATGCGGGGGCAGGAGAGCAGTATTTT
TRBJ2-2,TRBD1,NA,TRBV4-1,CASSQGSTGAYTGELFF,TGCGCCAGCAGCCAAGGGTCGACAGGGGCCTACACCGGGGAGCTGTTTTTT
TRBJ1-1,NA,NA,TRBV5-6,CASSLAGGSTEAFF,TGTGCCAGCAGCTTGGCCGGGGGAAGCACTGAAGCTTTCTTT
TRBJ2-1,TRBD2,NA,TRBV4-1,CASSQEERGAYNEQFF,TGCGCCAGCAGCCAAGAAGAGCGGGGTGCGTACAATGAGCAGTTCTTC
TRBJ2-7,TRBD1,NA,TRBV7-9,CASSLVGRGTYEQYF,TGTGCCAGCAGCTTAGTTGGCAGGGGGACCTACGAGCAGTACTTC
TRBJ1-4,TRBD1,few,TRBV5-1,CASSPTQGAEEKLFF,TGCGCCAGCAGCCCCACACAGGGGGCGGAGGAAAAACTGTTTTTT
TRBJ1-5,TRBD1,NA,TRBV10-3,CAISGDRDQPQHF,TGTGCCATCAGTGGAGACAGGGATCAGCCCCAGCATTTT
TRBJ2-6,NA,NA,TRBV19,CASSKTQGFGANVLTF,TGTGCCAGTAGTAAGACGCAGGGCTTCGGGGCCAACGTCCTGACTTTC
TRBJ1-3,NA,NA,TRBV5-1,CASSDRGNTIYF,TGCGCCAGCAGCGACAGGGGAAACACCATATATTTT
TRBJ2-3,TRBD2,NA,TRBV7-9,CASSALAGGTDTQYF,TGTGCCAGCAGCGCACTAGCGGGGGGGACAGATACGCAGTATTTT
TRBJ1-1,NA,once,TRBV10-3,CAISEGLKTEAFF,TGTGCCATCAGTGAGGGCCTCAAGACTGAAGCTTTCTTT
TRBJ2-2,TRBD2,NA,TRBV5-1,CASSRGSERGGLDTGELFF,TGCGCCAGCAGCCGCGGTTCTGAGCGGGGGGGCCTAGACACCGGGGAGCTGTTTTTT
TRBJ2-5,TRBD1,NA,TRBV7-9,CASSSQGLQETQYF,TGTGCCAGCAGCTCACAGGGGTTGCAAGAGACCCAGTACTTC
TRBJ2-6,NA,NA,TRBV5-6,CASSYRALASGANVLTF,TGTGCCAGCAGCTACAGGGCCCTAGCCTCTGGGGCCAACGTCCTGACTTTC
TRBJ2-3,NA,NA,TRBV7-7,CASSLGGASTDTQYF,TGTGCTAGCAGCTTAGGCGGGGCTAGCACAGATACGCAGTATTTT
TRBJ2-3,NA,NA,TRBV29-1,CSVQGGGTDTQYF,TGCAGCGTTCAAGGCGGGGGCACAGATACGCAGTATTTT
TRBJ2-7,NA,NA,TRBV21-1,CASSKGPGPSYEQYF,TGTGCCAGCAGCAAAGGGCCAGGGCCCTCCTACGAGCAGTACTTC
TRBJ1-5,TRBD1,few,TRBV6-2/TRBV6-3,CASSLAGTDQPQHF,TGTGCCAGCAGTTTGGCCGGGACAGATCAGCCCCAGCATTTT
TRBJ1-1,NA,NA,TRBV9,CASSVTQMNTEAFF,TGTGCCAGCAGCGTGACACAGATGAACACTGAAGCTTTCTTT
TRBJ1-1,NA,NA,TRBV5-4,CASHSQGLNTEAFF,TGTGCCAGCCACTCACAGGGTTTGAACACTGAAGCTTTCTTT